These T cell receptor beta chains were read from a single sample in a study of blood T cell repertoires in COVID-19. The data were produced by immunoSEQ multiplex PCR, yet TCRdb's version contains in-frame clones alone and is incomplete. The sample has tens of thousands of clones, roughly 87% seen once. Specimen: peripheral blood. The receptors were sampled from a man aged 50 or older with active COVID-19. Both conserved end residues are part of each CDR3. D genes are given only for firm matches. The size of a clone is reported for some rows only, either as once, few or many, or as a class for expanded clones.

clone_size: .; j_call: TRBJ2-5; v_call: TRBV7-2; d_call: TRBD2; cdr3_aa: CASSFGLAGGMETQYF; cdr3_nt: TGTGCCAGCAGCTTTGGACTAGCGGGGGGCATGGAGACCCAGTACTTC
clone_size: .; j_call: TRBJ1-3; v_call: TRBV28; d_call: TRBD1; cdr3_aa: CASRVTGGSGNTIYF; cdr3_nt: TGTGCCAGCAGAGTGACAGGGGGCTCTGGAAACACCATATATTTT
clone_size: .; j_call: TRBJ2-2; v_call: TRBV28; d_call: TRBD2; cdr3_aa: CASSLLAGGTTGELFF; cdr3_nt: TGTGCCAGCAGCTTACTAGCGGGGGGAACCACCGGGGAGCTGTTTTTT
clone_size: .; j_call: TRBJ2-7; v_call: TRBV5-6; d_call: .; cdr3_aa: CASSFRSGSEQYF; cdr3_nt: TGTGCCAGCAGCTTTCGGTCGGGGAGTGAGCAGTACTTC
clone_size: .; j_call: TRBJ2-7; v_call: TRBV5-1; d_call: .; cdr3_aa: CASSPQGGSYEQYF; cdr3_nt: TGCGCCAGCAGCCCCCAGGGAGGATCCTACGAGCAGTACTTC
clone_size: .; j_call: TRBJ1-5; v_call: TRBV7-2; d_call: .; cdr3_aa: CASSLGQGMVQPQHF; cdr3_nt: TGTGCCAGCAGCTTAGGGCAGGGTATGGTCCAGCCCCAGCATTTT
clone_size: .; j_call: TRBJ1-1; v_call: TRBV2; d_call: .; cdr3_aa: CASSAGMSTEAFF; cdr3_nt: TGTGCCAGCAGTGCGGGGATGAGCACTGAAGCTTTCTTT
clone_size: .; j_call: TRBJ2-7; v_call: TRBV5-4; d_call: TRBD1; cdr3_aa: CASSRRQGGDYEQYF; cdr3_nt: TGTGCCAGCAGCAGGCGACAGGGGGGGGACTACGAGCAGTACTTC
clone_size: .; j_call: TRBJ2-4; v_call: TRBV27; d_call: TRBD2; cdr3_aa: CASSFLETSGDIQYF; cdr3_nt: TGTGCCAGCAGTTTCCTCGAGACTAGCGGAGACATTCAGTACTTC
clone_size: .; j_call: TRBJ1-2; v_call: TRBV29-1; d_call: .; cdr3_aa: CSVDRNYGYTF; cdr3_nt: TGCAGCGTTGACAGGAACTATGGCTACACCTTC
clone_size: medium-sized; j_call: TRBJ2-1; v_call: TRBV29-1; d_call: TRBD1; cdr3_aa: CSVPGQGTFNYNEQFF; cdr3_nt: TGCAGCGTCCCGGGACAGGGGACATTTAACTACAATGAGCAGTTCTTC
clone_size: .; j_call: TRBJ2-7; v_call: TRBV7-2; d_call: TRBD2; cdr3_aa: CASSSLAGNYEQYF; cdr3_nt: TGTGCCAGCAGCTCCCTAGCGGGTAACTACGAGCAGTACTTC
clone_size: .; j_call: TRBJ2-5; v_call: TRBV7-2; d_call: TRBD2; cdr3_aa: CASSFTSGSQETQYF; cdr3_nt: TGTGCCAGCAGCTTTACTAGCGGGAGTCAGGAGACCCAGTACTTC
clone_size: .; j_call: TRBJ1-2; v_call: TRBV25-1; d_call: .; cdr3_aa: CASSRQGIYGYTF; cdr3_nt: TGTGCCAGCAGTCGCCAGGGCATCTATGGCTACACCTTC
clone_size: .; j_call: TRBJ1-2; v_call: TRBV5-5; d_call: .; cdr3_aa: CASSLGGGANYGYTF; cdr3_nt: TGTGCCAGCAGCTTGGGGGGTGGGGCCAACTATGGCTACACCTTC
clone_size: .; j_call: TRBJ2-1; v_call: TRBV14; d_call: .; cdr3_aa: CASSQEGIEESFGEQFF; cdr3_nt: TGTGCCAGCAGCCAAGAAGGCATCGAGGAGTCATTTGGTGAGCAGTTCTTC
clone_size: .; j_call: TRBJ2-1; v_call: TRBV7-9; d_call: .; cdr3_aa: CASGTSGLANNEQFF; cdr3_nt: TGTGCCAGCGGGACCTCGGGACTCGCGAACAATGAGCAGTTCTTC
clone_size: .; j_call: TRBJ2-7; v_call: TRBV27; d_call: .; cdr3_aa: CASLLRGSHEQYF; cdr3_nt: TGTGCCAGCCTTCTTCGGGGGAGCCACGAGCAGTACTTC
clone_size: .; j_call: TRBJ1-1; v_call: TRBV6-2/TRBV6-3; d_call: .; cdr3_aa: CASSYLNTEAFF; cdr3_nt: TGTGCCAGCAGTTACTTAAACACTGAAGCTTTCTTT
clone_size: .; j_call: TRBJ1-2; v_call: TRBV28; d_call: TRBD1; cdr3_aa: CASTGTGYGYTF; cdr3_nt: TGTGCCAGCACCGGGACAGGCTATGGCTACACCTTC
clone_size: .; j_call: TRBJ2-1; v_call: TRBV19; d_call: .; cdr3_aa: CASSPGRSDGGSYNEQFF; cdr3_nt: TGTGCCAGTAGTCCCGGTAGAAGCGACGGGGGCTCCTACAATGAGCAGTTCTTC
clone_size: once; j_call: TRBJ1-2; v_call: TRBV28; d_call: .; cdr3_aa: CASRPGLYLGYTF; cdr3_nt: TGTGCCAGCAGACCTGGACTATATCTTGGCTACACCTTC
clone_size: .; j_call: TRBJ2-3; v_call: TRBV7-2; d_call: .; cdr3_aa: CASSLVQLDTQYF; cdr3_nt: TGTGCCAGCAGCTTAGTCCAGTTGGATACGCAGTATTTT
clone_size: .; j_call: TRBJ2-5; v_call: TRBV11-2; d_call: TRBD2; cdr3_aa: CASSRIGTSGGRYQETQYF; cdr3_nt: TGTGCCAGCAGCCGGATCGGGACTAGCGGGGGGCGGTACCAAGAGACCCAGTACTTC
clone_size: .; j_call: TRBJ2-3; v_call: TRBV9; d_call: TRBD2; cdr3_aa: CASSATTGTSGRVGTDTQYF; cdr3_nt: TGTGCCAGCAGCGCTACTACCGGGACTAGCGGGAGGGTTGGCACAGATACGCAGTATTTT
clone_size: .; j_call: TRBJ2-3; v_call: TRBV28; d_call: TRBD2; cdr3_aa: CASSLSSGLGGTDTQYF; cdr3_nt: TGTGCCAGCAGTTTATCTAGCGGTCTCGGGGGCACAGATACGCAGTATTTT